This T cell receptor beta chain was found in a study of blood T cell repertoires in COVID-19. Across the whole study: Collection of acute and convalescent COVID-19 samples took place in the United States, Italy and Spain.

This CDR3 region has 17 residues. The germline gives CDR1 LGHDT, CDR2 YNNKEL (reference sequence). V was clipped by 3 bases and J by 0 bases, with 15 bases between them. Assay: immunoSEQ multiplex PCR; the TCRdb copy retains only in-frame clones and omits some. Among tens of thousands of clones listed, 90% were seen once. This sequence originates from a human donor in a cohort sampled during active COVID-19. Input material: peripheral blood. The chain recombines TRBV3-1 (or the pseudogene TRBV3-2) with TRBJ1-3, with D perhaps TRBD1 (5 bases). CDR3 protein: CASSQSGGQRSGNTIYF. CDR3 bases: TGTGCCAGCAGCCAGTCAGGTGGACAACGCTCTGGAAACACCATATATTTT.